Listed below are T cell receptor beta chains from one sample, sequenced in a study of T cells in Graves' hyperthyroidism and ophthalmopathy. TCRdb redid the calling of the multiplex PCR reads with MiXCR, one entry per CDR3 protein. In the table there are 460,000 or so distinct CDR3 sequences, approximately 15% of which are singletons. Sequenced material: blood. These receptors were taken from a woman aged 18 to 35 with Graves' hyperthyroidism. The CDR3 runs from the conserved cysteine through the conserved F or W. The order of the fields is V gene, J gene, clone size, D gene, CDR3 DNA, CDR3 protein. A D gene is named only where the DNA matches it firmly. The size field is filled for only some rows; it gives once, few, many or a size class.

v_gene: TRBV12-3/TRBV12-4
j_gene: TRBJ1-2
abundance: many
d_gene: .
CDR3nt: TGTGCCAGCAGTTTTAGTGTTAACTATGGCTACACCTTC
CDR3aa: CASSFSVNYGYTF

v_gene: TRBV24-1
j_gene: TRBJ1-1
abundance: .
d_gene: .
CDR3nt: TGTGCCACCAGCCCCACAGGGCTGAACACTGAAGCTTTCTTT
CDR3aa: CATSPTGLNTEAFF

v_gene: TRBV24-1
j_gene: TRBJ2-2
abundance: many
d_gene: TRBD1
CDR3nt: TGTGCCACCAGTGATTTGGGCCGGGACAGGGGCCAGAACACCGGGGAGCTGTTTTTT
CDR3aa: CATSDLGRDRGQNTGELFF

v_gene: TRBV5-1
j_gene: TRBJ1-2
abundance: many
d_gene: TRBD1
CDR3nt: TGCGCCAGCAGCCCGACAGGGGGCGGCTACACCTTC
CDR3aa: CASSPTGGGYTF

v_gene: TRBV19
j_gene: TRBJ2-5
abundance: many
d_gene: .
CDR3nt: TGTGCCAGTAGTAAGGCAGGGGATCAAGAGACCCAGTACTTC
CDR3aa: CASSKAGDQETQYF

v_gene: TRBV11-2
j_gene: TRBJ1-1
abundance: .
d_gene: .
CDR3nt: TGTGCCAGCAGCTTAGAGCGCTGGGGGGCGGTCGTTGTTGAAGCTTTCTTT
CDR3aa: CASSLERWGAVVVEAFF

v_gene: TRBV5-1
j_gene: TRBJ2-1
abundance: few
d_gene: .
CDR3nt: TGCGCCAGCAGCATTAACGTCGCGTCCCGTCTTTACAATGAGCAGTTCTTC
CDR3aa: CASSINVASRLYNEQFF

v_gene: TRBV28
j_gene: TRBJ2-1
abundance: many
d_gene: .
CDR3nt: TGTGCCAGCAATGGCAGTGGGCTAAAATACAATGAGCAGTTCTTC
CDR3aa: CASNGSGLKYNEQFF

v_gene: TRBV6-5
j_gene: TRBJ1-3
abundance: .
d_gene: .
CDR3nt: TGTGCCAGCAGTTACTCGTATCGAGTAAGCTCTGGAAACACCATATATTTT
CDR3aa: CASSYSYRVSSGNTIYF

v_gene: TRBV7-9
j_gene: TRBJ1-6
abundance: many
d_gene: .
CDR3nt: TGTGCCAGCAGCCACACAAATTCACCCCTCCACTTT
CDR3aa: CASSHTNSPLHF

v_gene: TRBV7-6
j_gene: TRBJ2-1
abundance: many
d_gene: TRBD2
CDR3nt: TGTGCCAGCAGCGTCCGGACTAGCGGGAGCAATGAGCAGTTCTTC
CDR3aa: CASSVRTSGSNEQFF

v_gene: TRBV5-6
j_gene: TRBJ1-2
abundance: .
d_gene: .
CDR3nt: TGTGCCAGCAGCTTGGGACCTCCAGGACAGAGCCTTGGGGGCTACACCTTC
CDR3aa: CASSLGPPGQSLGGYTF

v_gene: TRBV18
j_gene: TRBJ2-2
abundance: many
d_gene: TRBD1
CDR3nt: TGTGCCAGCTCACCACTCGGGACAGATAACACCGGGGAGCTGTTTTTT
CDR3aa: CASSPLGTDNTGELFF

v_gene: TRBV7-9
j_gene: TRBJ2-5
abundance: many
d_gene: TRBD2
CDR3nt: TGTGCCAGCAGGGAAGGGACTAGCAAAGAGACCCAGTACTTC
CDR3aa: CASREGTSKETQYF

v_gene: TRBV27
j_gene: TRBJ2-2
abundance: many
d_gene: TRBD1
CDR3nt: TGTGCCAGCAGGGAGGCAGGGGGAATCGGGGAGCTGTTTTTT
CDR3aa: CASREAGGIGELFF

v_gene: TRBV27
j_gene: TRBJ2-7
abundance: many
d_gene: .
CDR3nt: TGTGCCAGCAGGTCTTTCCGCGGCTACGAGCAGTACTTC
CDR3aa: CASRSFRGYEQYF

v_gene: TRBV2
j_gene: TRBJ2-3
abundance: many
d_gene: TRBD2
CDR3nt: TGTGCCAGCAGTGTTAGGACTAGCGCTACAGATACGCAGTATTTT
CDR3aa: CASSVRTSATDTQYF

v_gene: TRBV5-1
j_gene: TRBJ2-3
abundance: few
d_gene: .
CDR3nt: TGCGCCAGCAGTTCGAGCGGCTCTTCCTACACAGATACGCAGTATTTT
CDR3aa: CASSSSGSSYTDTQYF

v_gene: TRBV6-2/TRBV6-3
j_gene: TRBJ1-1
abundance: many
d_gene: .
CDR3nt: TGTGCCAGCAGTCCACTCTTTGAGACGGGTGAAGCTTTCTTT
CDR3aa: CASSPLFETGEAFF

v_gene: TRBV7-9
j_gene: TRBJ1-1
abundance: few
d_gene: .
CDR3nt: TGTGCCAGCAGCCTGATAGCGGGGACGAATAGGTGGGTTTTCTTT
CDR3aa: CASSLIAGTNRWVFF

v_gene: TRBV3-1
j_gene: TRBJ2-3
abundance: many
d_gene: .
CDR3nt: TGTGCCAGCAGCCAATTCGGGAGCACAGATACGCAGTATTTT
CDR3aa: CASSQFGSTDTQYF

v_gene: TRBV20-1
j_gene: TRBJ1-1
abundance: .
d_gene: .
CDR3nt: TGCAGTGCTATATCGGCAGGGGTGAACACTGAAGCTTTCTTT
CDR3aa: CSAISAGVNTEAFF

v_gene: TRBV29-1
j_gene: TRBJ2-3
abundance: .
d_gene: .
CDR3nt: TGCAGCGTTGATCAATCCGGGGTCGGAGATACGCAGTATTTT
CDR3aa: CSVDQSGVGDTQYF

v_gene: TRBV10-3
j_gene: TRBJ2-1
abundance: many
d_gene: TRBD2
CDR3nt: TGTGCCACTCAGGAGGCTAGCGGGACTATGTATGAGCAGTTCTTC
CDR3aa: CATQEASGTMYEQFF

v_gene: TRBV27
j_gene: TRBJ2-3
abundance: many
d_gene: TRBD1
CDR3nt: TGTGCCAGCAGTACACTACCGACAGGGGGCCCAGATACGCAGTATTTT
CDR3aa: CASSTLPTGGPDTQYF

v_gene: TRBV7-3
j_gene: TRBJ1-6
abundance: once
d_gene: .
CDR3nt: TGTGCCAGCAGTCCCAGGCGGAGAGGGCTTAATTCACCCCTCCACTTT
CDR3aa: CASSPRRRGLNSPLHF

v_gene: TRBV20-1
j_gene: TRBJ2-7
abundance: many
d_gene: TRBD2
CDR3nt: TGCAGTGCTAGCCTCGGGGGGAACGGTTACGAGCAGTACTTC
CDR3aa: CSASLGGNGYEQYF

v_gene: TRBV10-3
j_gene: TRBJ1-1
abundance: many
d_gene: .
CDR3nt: TGTGCCATCAGTGAACAGGGCTTGAACACTGAAGCTTTCTTT
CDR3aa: CAISEQGLNTEAFF

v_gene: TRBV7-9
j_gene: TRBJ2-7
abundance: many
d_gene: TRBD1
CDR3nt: TGTGCCAGCAGCACCGGGACAGGGTTATACGAGCAGTACTTC
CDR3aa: CASSTGTGLYEQYF

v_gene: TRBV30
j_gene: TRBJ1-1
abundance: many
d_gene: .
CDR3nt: TGTGCCTGGAGTTTTCTAGGGCAGACTGAAGCTTTCTTT
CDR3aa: CAWSFLGQTEAFF

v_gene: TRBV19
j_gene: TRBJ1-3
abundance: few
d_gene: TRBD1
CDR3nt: TGTGCCAGTAGACGGGGACAGGCGAATCAATATGGAAACACCATATATTTT
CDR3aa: CASRRGQANQYGNTIYF

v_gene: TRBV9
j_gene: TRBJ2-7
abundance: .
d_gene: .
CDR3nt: TGTGCCAGCAGCGTAGGGTCTAGCTCCTACGAGCAGTACTTC
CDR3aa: CASSVGSSSYEQYF

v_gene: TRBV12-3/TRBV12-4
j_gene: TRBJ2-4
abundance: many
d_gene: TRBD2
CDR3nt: TGTACCAGCAGTCCCGGGACTAGCGGAAACATTCAGTACTTC
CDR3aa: CTSSPGTSGNIQYF

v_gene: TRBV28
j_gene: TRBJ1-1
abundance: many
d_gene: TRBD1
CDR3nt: TGTGCCAGCCCTGGGGGACAGGGATCCACTGAAGCTTTCTTT
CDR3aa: CASPGGQGSTEAFF

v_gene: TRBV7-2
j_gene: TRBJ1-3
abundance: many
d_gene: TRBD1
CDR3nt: TGTGCCAGCAGCTTCGGACAGGGAGACACCATATATTTT
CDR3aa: CASSFGQGDTIYF

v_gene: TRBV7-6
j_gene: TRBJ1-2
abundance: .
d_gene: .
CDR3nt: TGTGCCAGCAGCTTAGAAGTCGGGTACTATGGCTACACCTTC
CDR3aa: CASSLEVGYYGYTF

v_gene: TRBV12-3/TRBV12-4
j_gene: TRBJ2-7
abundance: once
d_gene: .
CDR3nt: TGTGCCAGCAGCTCCCCTCGCGGGAACCCCTACGAGCAGTACTTC
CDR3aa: CASSSPRGNPYEQYF

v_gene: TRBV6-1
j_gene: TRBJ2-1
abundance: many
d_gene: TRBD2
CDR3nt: TGTGCCAGCAGTTACCACCGGGAGGAGAAAAATGAGCAGTTCTTC
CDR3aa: CASSYHREEKNEQFF

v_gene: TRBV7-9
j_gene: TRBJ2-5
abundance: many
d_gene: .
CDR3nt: TGTGCCAGCAGCGCGACTGGGGTGGAGACCCAGTACTTC
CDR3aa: CASSATGVETQYF

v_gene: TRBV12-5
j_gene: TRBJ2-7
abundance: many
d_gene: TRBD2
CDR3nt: TGTGCTAGTGGCCCCGGGACTAGCGGGTACGAGCAGTACTTC
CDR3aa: CASGPGTSGYEQYF

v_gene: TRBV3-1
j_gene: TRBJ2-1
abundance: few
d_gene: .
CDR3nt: TGTGCCAGCAGGGCCGGGAGCCAAAATCCCCAGTTCTTC
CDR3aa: CASRAGSQNPQFF

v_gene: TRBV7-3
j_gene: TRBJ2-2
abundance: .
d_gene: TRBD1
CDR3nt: TGTGCCAGCAGCTTAAGGGACAGGGCCGGCGGGGAGCTGTTTTTT
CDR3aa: CASSLRDRAGGELFF

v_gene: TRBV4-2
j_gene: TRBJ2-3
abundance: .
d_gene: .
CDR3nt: TGTGCCAGCAGCCAAGAGTTGAGGGCCAGATCCGGGGCAGATACGCAGTATTTT
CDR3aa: CASSQELRARSGADTQYF

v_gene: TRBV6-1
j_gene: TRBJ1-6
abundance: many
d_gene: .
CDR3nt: TGTGCCAGCAGTGAAATCCGGGGAGGATCACCCCTCCACTTT
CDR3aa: CASSEIRGGSPLHF

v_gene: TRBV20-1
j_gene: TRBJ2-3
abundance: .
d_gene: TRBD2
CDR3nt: TGCAGTGCTAGTGGAAGTCTGGTGGCGGGAGCTATGGGGACAGATACGCAGTATTTT
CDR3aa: CSASGSLVAGAMGTDTQYF

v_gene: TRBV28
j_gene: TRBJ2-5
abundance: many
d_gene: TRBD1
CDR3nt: TGTGCCAGCAGTTTAAGGACAGGGATAGGCAAGGGGACCCAGTACTTC
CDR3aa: CASSLRTGIGKGTQYF

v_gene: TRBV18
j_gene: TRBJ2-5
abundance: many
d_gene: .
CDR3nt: TGTGCCAGCTCAGCCGGGACCGGGGAAGAGACCCAGTACTTC
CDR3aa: CASSAGTGEETQYF

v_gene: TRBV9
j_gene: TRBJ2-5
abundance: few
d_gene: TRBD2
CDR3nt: TGTGCCAGCAGCGTAGAGGGCTCTAGCGGGAGGCCAGAGACCCAGTACTTC
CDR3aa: CASSVEGSSGRPETQYF